Each of the 23 T cell receptor beta chains below was sequenced from the same sample in a study of cytomegalovirus exposure and HLA in healthy donors. The PCR was carried out with 60 Vbeta primers and 13 Jbeta primers. Repertoires were generated with immunoSEQ multiplex PCR, while TCRdb's copy carries only in-frame clones and drops some. The top ten hold roughly 1.5% of the sample, which has some 180,000 clones, roughly 80% seen once. Sequenced material: PBMCs. All receptors come from a woman between 18 and 30 years old in good health and CMV-seronegative.

This clone was detected only once. The chain joins TRBV28 to TRBJ2-5, with D tentatively TRBD2 (6 bases). The end of the DNA is better explained by TRBJ2-7, so the J call may be wrong. Germline CDR1 reads MDHEN; CDR2 reads SYDVKM. The CDR3 covers 13 residues. The CDR3 spells CASTRGSLYEQYF. As DNA, the CDR3 is TGTGCCAGCACCCGGGGGTCTCTCTACGAGCAGTACTTC.

Only a few counts were recorded for this clone. V usage is TRBV5-3 and J usage is TRBJ2-4, with 7 positions matching TRBD2. TRBV5-3 qualifies as an ORF whose function is uncertain. Trimming removed 10 bases from V and 0 bases from J; junction bases left unmatched: 13. This CDR3 comprises 16 residues. CDR3 region: CAPPRRGNLAKNIQYF. CDR3 nucleotide sequence: TGTGCCCCACCGAGGCGGGGGAACTTAGCCAAAAACATTCAGTACTTC.

The chain carries TRBV5-6 and TRBJ2-7; D gene ambiguous. This CDR3 region has 14 residues. Germline V gene lookup returns CDR1 SGHDT and CDR2 YYEEEE. Trimming stripped 4 bases from V and 2 bases from J, with 13 bases between. CDR3 sequence: CASSPSRGAYEQYV. In DNA, the CDR3 is TGTGCCAGCAGCCCCTCACGAGGAGCCTACGAGCAGTACGTC.

The chain recombines TRBV28 with TRBJ1-3; no clear D gene. This CDR3 has 14 residues. V lost 6 bases and J 3 bases, leaving 12 bases between the germline ends. Germline loops: CDR1 MDHEN, CDR2 SYDVKM. The CDR3 loop reads CASSNRPLGNTIYF. CDR3 sequence (DNA): TGTGCCAGCAGCAACAGACCTCTTGGAAACACCATATATTTT.

In its sample, this clone was seen once. This rearrangement joins TRBV7-2 to TRBJ2-7, with 9 bases aligning to TRBD2. CDR1 and CDR2 from the germline V gene are SGHTA and FQGNSA. The J segment lost 3 bases and the V segment lost 9 bases, leaving 6 bases of the junction unmatched. This CDR3 region has 13 residues. The CDR3 sequence is CASNSGSVYEQYF. CDR3 coding DNA: TGTGCCAGTAATAGCGGGAGCGTCTACGAGCAGTACTTC.

The table lists this clone with a few counts. V is TRBV27 and J is TRBJ2-1; tentatively, D is TRBD2 (6 bases). V lost 6 bases and J lost 7, with 10 bases in between. Germline V CDR1 and CDR2: MNHEY, SMNVEV (reference sequence). The CDR3 spans 12 residues. CDR3: CASRGGRNEQFF. CDR3 coding DNA: TGTGCCAGCAGGGGGGGTAGGAATGAGCAGTTCTTC.

Worth noting for this clone: This sample includes further DNA sequences coding for the same CDR3. CDR3 nucleotides: TGTGCCTGGAGTGAAACAGATATCACCGGGGAGCTGTTTTTT. Translating gives CAWSETDITGELFF. The V gene is TRBV30, the J gene TRBJ2-2; D gene uncertain. The CDR3 has 14 residues. Germline CDR1 and CDR2: GTSNPN and SVGIG (reference sequence). Trimming took 1 base from V and 4 from J, leaving 10 bases between them.

This clone was seen a handful of times. The gene calls are TRBV12-1 and TRBJ2-1; the table's D call, TRBD2, was not checked against the DNA. TRBV12-1 is tagged as a pseudogene. CDR3 length equals 19 residues. The CDR3 here is CASSWRLAGGRHPSNEQFF. The CDR3 DNA reads TGTGCCAGCAGCTGGAGACTAGCGGGAGGCCGACACCCCTCCAATGAGCAGTTCTTC.

The chain combines TRBV10-2 with TRBJ2-7, with 10 bases lining up with TRBD2. Per germline, CDR1 WSHSY and CDR2 SAAADI. V lost 7 bases to trimming and J lost 4 bases; unmatched junction nucleotides: 7. This CDR3 region has 14 residues. In DNA, the CDR3 is TGCGCCAGCACCCCGCCTAGCGGGGGATACGAGCAGTACTTC. Translated, it gives CASTPPSGGYEQYF.

The chain has TRBV12-5 and TRBJ2-3; 10 bases match TRBD2. Per germline, CDR1 LGHNT and CDR2 FRNRAP. This CDR3 contains 16 residues. After removal of 0 bases from V and 9 bases from J, the junction contained 9 bases not matched to a gene. CDR3 amino acids: CASGLVNSGRMMTQYF. In DNA, the CDR3 is TGTGCTAGTGGTTTGGTTAATAGCGGGAGGATGATGACGCAGTATTTT.

The chain joins TRBV18 to TRBJ2-7; TRBD1 agrees at 8 bases. This CDR3 contains 14 residues. After removal of 5 bases from V and 6 bases from J, the junction contained 9 bases not matched to a gene. Germline values: CDR1 KGHSH, CDR2 LQKENI. The CDR3 DNA sequence: TGTGCCAGCTCATCGGACAGGGCCCTCAGCGAGCAGTACTTC. The encoded protein is CASSSDRALSEQYF.

The CDR3 DNA follows: TGCGCCAGCAGGGGAGGGAGCTCCTACGAGCAGTACTTC. Its translation: CASRGGSSYEQYF. The V and J genes are TRBV5-1 and TRBJ2-5; TRBD2 agrees at 7 bases. TRBJ2-7 explains the end of the DNA better; the J call may be wrong. Germline loops: CDR1 SGHRS, CDR2 YFSETQ. This CDR3 contains 13 residues.

The chain combines TRBV7-9 with TRBJ1-4; 7 bases fit TRBD1. Germline-derived CDR1 and CDR2 are SEHNR and FQNEAQ (reference sequence). This CDR3 is built from 14 residues. V gave up 5 bases and J gave up 4 bases; unmatched junction bases: 4. The CDR3 here is CASSIGTDNEKLFF. In nucleotides, the CDR3 is TGTGCCAGCAGCATAGGGACAGATAATGAAAAACTGTTTTTT. Together with reference TRBV7-9 and TRBJ1-4, the CDR3 gives the full variable domain: DTGVSQNPRHKITKRGQNVTFRCDPISEHNRLYWYRQTLGQGPEFLTYFQNEAQLEKSRLLSDRFSAERPKGSFSTLEIQRTEQGDSAMYLCASSIGTDNEKLFFGSGTQLSVL.

V and J are TRBV6-5 and TRBJ1-2, with a possible D match to TRBD1 (5 bases). This CDR3 contains 13 residues. V was trimmed by 8 bases and J by 4 bases, leaving 14 bases between them. Germline V gene data show CDR1 as MNHEY and CDR2 as SVGAGI. This CDR3 is CASDSKSPYGYTF. In DNA form, the CDR3 reads TGTGCCAGCGACAGTAAGTCCCCCTATGGCTACACCTTC.

The genes are TRBV30 and TRBJ1-2, with no clear D. The CDR3 covers 14 residues. The ends were cut back, 2 bases at V and 4 bases at J, with 14 bases in the middle. The germline V gene has CDR1 GTSNPN and CDR2 SVGIG (reference sequence). CDR3 coding DNA: TGTGCCTGGAGTCGGACTGCCCCTCTCTATGGCTACACCTTC. Encoded protein: CAWSRTAPLYGYTF. Using reference TRBV30 and TRBJ1-2 for the parts outside the CDR3, the full variable domain is SQTIHQWPATLVQPVGSPLSLECTVEGTSNPNLYWYRQAAGRGLQLLFYSVGIGQISSEVPQNLSASRPQDRQFILSSKKLLLSDSGFYLCAWSRTAPLYGYTFGSGTRLTVV.

This sequence joins TRBV6-1 and TRBJ2-5, with 8 bases aligning to TRBD1. The J segment lost 1 base and the V segment lost 3 bases, leaving 19 bases of the junction unmatched. This CDR3 spans 20 amino acids. CDR1 is MNHNS and CDR2 is SASEGT in the germline V gene. The CDR3 coding sequence is TGTGCCAGCAGTGAGACAGGGGAGGTGATGATTTCTCTTCCCCAAGAGACCCAGTACTTC. It yields the protein CASSETGEVMISLPQETQYF.

J is TRBJ2-1 and V is TRBV9; D unclear. The CDR3 covers 15 residues. Germline V gene data show CDR1 as SGDLS and CDR2 as YYNGEE. V lost 0 bases, J lost 6 bases, and 13 bases lay in between. The DNA for the CDR3 is TGTGCCAGCAGCGTAGCTTATGAACTATTCAATGAGCAGTTCTTC. It codes for CASSVAYELFNEQFF.

This sequence joins TRBV21-1 and TRBJ2-4; the D call TRBD1 from the table was never checked on the DNA. TRBV21-1 is classified as a pseudogene. The CDR3 spans 18 residues. This chain's CDR3 is CASSKANRDTLAKNIQYF. CDR3 bases: TGTGCCAGCAGCAAAGCAAATCGGGACACTCTAGCCAAAAACATTCAGTACTTC.

The chain joins TRBV6-5 to TRBJ2-7; tentative D call: TRBD2 (6 bases). The germline gives CDR1 MNHEY, CDR2 SVGAGI. V was shortened by 8 bases and J by 3 bases, with 14 bases between the two germline ends. CDR3 size: 13 residues. The DNA for the CDR3 is TGTGCCAGCGCGCTAGCGCCTTTCTACGAGCAGTACTTC. Its translation is CASALAPFYEQYF.

V and J are TRBV27 and TRBJ2-5, with 14 bases matching TRBD2. J gave up 7 bases and V 8 bases, and 3 bases lay outside the gene matches. The CDR3 loop spans 13 amino acids. The germline V gene has CDR1 MNHEY and CDR2 SMNVEV (reference sequence). The CDR3 loop reads CASGGTSGGTQYF. The DNA for the CDR3 is TGTGCCAGCGGGGGGACTAGCGGGGGGACCCAGTACTTC.

The table lists this clone with a few counts. The chain couples TRBV11-3 to TRBJ1-5; D possibly corresponds to TRBD1 (6 bases). The CDR3 consists of 16 residues. Germline CDR1 and CDR2: SGHNT and YENEEA. Trimming pared 1 base from V and 6 bases from J, leaving 16 bases between. CDR3 region: CASSLARGGRVQPQHF. CDR3 nucleotides: TGTGCCAGCAGCTTAGCGCGTGGGGGCAGGGTTCAGCCCCAGCATTTT.

V usage is TRBV5-3 and J usage is TRBJ2-1; TRBD2 matches at 11 bases. TRBV5-3 falls under the ORF class, with uncertain function. The CDR3 consists of 15 residues. V lost 4 bases and J lost 9; bases outside the gene matches: 9. CDR3 nucleotides: TGTGCCAGAAGCATTACTAGCGGGAGTCACGGTGAGCAGTTCTTC. Translation: CARSITSGSHGEQFF.

The V and J genes are TRBV7-2 and TRBJ2-5; D is perhaps TRBD2 (5 bases). Germline CDR1 and CDR2: SGHTA and FQGNSA. There are 15 residues in the CDR3. V shed 1 base and J shed 4 bases, with 13 bases lying between them. The CDR3 region has the DNA TGTGCCAGCAGCTTAGTGGTCAAACGGGGAGAGACCCAGTACTTC. It translates to CASSLVVKRGETQYF.